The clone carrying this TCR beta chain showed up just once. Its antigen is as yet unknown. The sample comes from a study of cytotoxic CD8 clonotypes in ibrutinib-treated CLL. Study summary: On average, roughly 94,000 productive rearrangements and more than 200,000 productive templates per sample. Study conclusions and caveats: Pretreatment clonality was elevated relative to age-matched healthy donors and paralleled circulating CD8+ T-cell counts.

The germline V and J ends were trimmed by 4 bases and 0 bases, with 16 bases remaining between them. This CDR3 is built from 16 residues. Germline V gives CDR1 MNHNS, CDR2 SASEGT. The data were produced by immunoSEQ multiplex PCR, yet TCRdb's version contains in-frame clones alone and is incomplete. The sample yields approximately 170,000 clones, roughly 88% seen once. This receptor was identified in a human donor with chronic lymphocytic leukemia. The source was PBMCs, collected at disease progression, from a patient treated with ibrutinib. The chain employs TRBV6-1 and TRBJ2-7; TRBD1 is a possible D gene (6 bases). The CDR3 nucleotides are TGTGCCAGCAGTGGGCCGGCACAGGGCTTCTCCTACGAGCAGTACTTC. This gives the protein CASSGPAQGFSYEQYF.